Presented here are 13 T cell receptor beta chains from one specimen sequenced in a study of lymphopenia after photon versus proton radiotherapy. Measured with immunoSEQ multiplex PCR; TCRdb has only the in-frame clones, and not every one. The table has 12,000 or so clones, more than 80% seen once; the top ten hold approximately 3%. The specimen was peripheral blood, collected from a patient treated with proton-based radiotherapy. The receptors come from a man aged 55 to 69 with pancreatic cancer.

This clone occurred a few times. The rearrangement links TRBV10-1 to TRBJ2-7, with no clear D. From germline, CDR1 is WNHNN and CDR2 SYGVQD (reference sequence). This CDR3 has 13 residues. V shed 5 bases and J shed 1 base, with 9 bases lying between them. CDR3 nucleotides: TGCGCCAGCAGTCCAGACAATTCCTACGAGCAGTACTTC. It codes for CASSPDNSYEQYF.

V usage is TRBV2 and J usage is TRBJ1-2; possibly TRBD1 for D (5 bases). Germline V CDR1 and CDR2: SNHLY, FYNNEI. CDR3 length equals 15 residues. Trimming pared 2 bases from V and 2 bases from J, leaving 12 bases between. The CDR3 DNA is TGTGCCAGCAGTGAACAGGGCCCGAGGAACTATGGCTACACCTTC. Translated: CASSEQGPRNYGYTF.

The chain has TRBV7-8 and TRBJ1-1; D call uncertain. This CDR3 is built from 12 residues. Between the trimmed V and J ends, which lost 2 bases and 7 bases, there was a span of 8 bases. Germline-derived CDR1 and CDR2 are SGHVS and FQNEAQ. The DNA for the CDR3 is TGTGCCAGCAGCTTAAAGCGGGATGAAGCTTTCTTT. It codes for CASSLKRDEAFF.

This CDR3 is CASSGRDRTYNEQFF. CDR3 coding DNA: TGTGCCAGCAGTGGCCGGGACAGGACCTACAATGAGCAGTTCTTC. The chain carries TRBV28 and TRBJ2-1, with 8 bases lining up with TRBD1. The germline V gene has CDR1 MDHEN and CDR2 SYDVKM. After removal of 5 bases from V and 2 bases from J, the junction contained 5 bases not matched to a gene. This CDR3 region has 15 residues.

This clone was seen a single time. This rearrangement joins TRBV4-1 to TRBJ2-7; a possible D gene is TRBD1 (5 bases). CDR3 length: 12 amino acids. Germline CDR1 is MGHRA and CDR2 is YSYEKL. Deletions cut 5 bases from V and 2 bases from J, with 7 bases between. The CDR3 DNA follows: TGCGCCAGCAGCTCAGGGCCCTACGAGCAGTACTTC. Translating gives CASSSGPYEQYF.

The chain uses TRBV28 and TRBJ2-1; TRBD1 might be the D (6 bases). Germline V gene data show CDR1 as MDHEN and CDR2 as SYDVKM. This CDR3 has 15 residues. Deletions cut 6 bases from V and 1 base from J, with 13 bases between. The CDR3 protein is CASRPLQGSYNEQFF. For the CDR3, the DNA is TGTGCCAGCAGACCATTACAGGGATCCTACAATGAGCAGTTCTTC.

The V call is TRBV6-6, the J call TRBJ2-3; 9 bases fit TRBD1. Germline assignment: CDR1 MNHNY and CDR2 SVGAGI (reference sequence). The CDR3 loop spans 15 amino acids. V lost 0 bases, J lost 3 bases, and 1 base stayed unmatched. This CDR3 is CASSYSGTGTDTQYF. CDR3 DNA sequence: TGTGCCAGCAGTTACTCCGGGACAGGGACAGATACGCAGTATTTT.

The J gene is TRBJ2-1, the V gene TRBV4-1, with TRBD2 matching 14 bases. CDR1 and CDR2 (germline): MGHRA, YSYEKL. The length of the CDR3 is 15 residues. The trim removed 5 bases at V and 8 bases at J, leaving 5 bases unmatched. The CDR3 DNA sequence: TGCGCCAGCAGCGCGGGACTAGCGGGAGTGTATGAGCAGTTCTTC. Encoded protein: CASSAGLAGVYEQFF.

The sample holds a few counts of this clone. A read error may produce the germline difference seen at one junction end. The chain has TRBV7-9 and TRBJ1-2, with TRBD1 as a possible D gene (6 bases). This CDR3 is 14 amino acids long. CDR1 SEHNR and CDR2 FQNEAQ come from the germline V gene (reference sequence). The DNA of the CDR3 is TGTGCCAGCAGCTTATCTAAGGGGGACTACGGCTACACCTTC. It yields the protein CASSLSKGDYGYTF.

The chain recombines TRBV6-6 with TRBJ2-7, with 12 nucleotides matching TRBD1. After removal of 6 bases from V and 4 bases from J, the junction contained 4 bases not matched to a gene. CDR3 length equals 14 residues. Per germline, CDR1 MNHNY and CDR2 SVGAGI (reference sequence). In nucleotides, the CDR3 is TGTGCCAGCAGACCGGGACAGGGGGCTTACGAGCAGTACTTC. Amino acids: CASRPGQGAYEQYF.

This sequence joins TRBV28 and TRBJ2-7; TRBD1 might be the D (5 bases). The CDR3 runs to 12 residues. Germline values: CDR1 MDHEN, CDR2 SYDVKM. V was pared by 5 bases and J by 8 bases, with 13 bases between. The DNA for the CDR3 is TGTGCCAGCAGTCGCAGGGATCGGCAGCAGTACTTC. It yields the protein CASSRRDRQQYF.

CDR3 nucleotide sequence: TGTGCCAGCAGGGATTTAGCGGGGTATTACAATGAGCAGTTCTTC. This codes for CASRDLAGYYNEQFF. The chain combines TRBV6-1 with TRBJ2-1; 8 bases line up with TRBD2. Germline V CDR1 and CDR2: MNHNS, SASEGT. The CDR3 is 15 residues long. With 6 bases clipped from V and 4 bases from J, the junction kept 8 bases outside the gene matches.

The rearrangement links TRBV15 to TRBJ2-1; 7 nucleotides match TRBD2. Germline V lookup: CDR1 LNHNV, CDR2 YYDKDF (reference sequence). This CDR3 spans 13 amino acids. V shed 5 bases and J 6 bases; nucleotides not matched to a gene: 4. CDR3 loop: CATSRGVTNEQFF. CDR3 coding DNA: TGTGCCACCAGCCGGGGGGTGACCAATGAGCAGTTCTTC.